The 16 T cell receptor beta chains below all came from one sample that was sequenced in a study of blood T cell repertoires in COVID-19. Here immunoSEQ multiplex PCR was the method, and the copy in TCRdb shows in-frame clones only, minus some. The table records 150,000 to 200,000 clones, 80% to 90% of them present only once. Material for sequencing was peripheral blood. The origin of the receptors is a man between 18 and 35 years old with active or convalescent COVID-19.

The CDR3 bases are TGTGCCAGCAGCTTTTATAGGGACAGGGGAAATTCACCCCTCCACTTT. This codes for CASSFYRDRGNSPLHF. The J gene is TRBJ1-6, the V gene TRBV7-9; 10 bases are shared with TRBD1. This CDR3 spans 16 amino acids. The junction had 6 bases not matched to a gene; V was cut back by 3 bases and J by 7 bases. Germline values: CDR1 SEHNR, CDR2 FQNEAQ (reference sequence).

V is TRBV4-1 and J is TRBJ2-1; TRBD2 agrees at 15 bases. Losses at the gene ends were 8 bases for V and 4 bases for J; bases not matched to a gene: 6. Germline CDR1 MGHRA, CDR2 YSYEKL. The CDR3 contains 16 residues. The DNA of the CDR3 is TGCGCCAGCGGGCGGACTAGCGGGGGGGCATACAATGAGCAGTTCTTC. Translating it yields CASGRTSGGAYNEQFF.

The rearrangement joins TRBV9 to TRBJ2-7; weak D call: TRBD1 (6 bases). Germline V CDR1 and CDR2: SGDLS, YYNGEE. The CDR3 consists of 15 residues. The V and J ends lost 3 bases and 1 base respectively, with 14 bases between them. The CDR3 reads CASSAGHLNSYEQYF. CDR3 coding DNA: TGTGCCAGCAGCGCGGGACACCTAAATTCCTACGAGCAGTACTTC.

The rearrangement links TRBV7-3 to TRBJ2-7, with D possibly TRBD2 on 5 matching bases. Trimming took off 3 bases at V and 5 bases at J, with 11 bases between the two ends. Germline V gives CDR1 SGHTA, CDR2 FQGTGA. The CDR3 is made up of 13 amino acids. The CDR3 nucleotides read TGTGCCAGCAGCTTGTTCGAGGGCGACGAGCAGTACTTC. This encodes CASSLFEGDEQYF.

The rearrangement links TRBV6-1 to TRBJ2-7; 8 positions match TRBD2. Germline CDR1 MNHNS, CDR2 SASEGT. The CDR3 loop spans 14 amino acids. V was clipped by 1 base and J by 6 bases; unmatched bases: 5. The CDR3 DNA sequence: TGTGCCAGCAGTGAAGGAGGACTAGCCTCCGAGCAGTACTTC. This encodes CASSEGGLASEQYF.

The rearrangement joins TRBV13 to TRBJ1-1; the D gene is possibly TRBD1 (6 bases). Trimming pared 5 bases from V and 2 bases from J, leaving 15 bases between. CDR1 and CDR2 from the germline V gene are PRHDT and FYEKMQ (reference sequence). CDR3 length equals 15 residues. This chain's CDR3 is CASSLMGRGNTEAFF. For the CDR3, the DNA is TGTGCCAGCAGCCTAATGGGCAGGGGAAACACTGAAGCTTTCTTT.

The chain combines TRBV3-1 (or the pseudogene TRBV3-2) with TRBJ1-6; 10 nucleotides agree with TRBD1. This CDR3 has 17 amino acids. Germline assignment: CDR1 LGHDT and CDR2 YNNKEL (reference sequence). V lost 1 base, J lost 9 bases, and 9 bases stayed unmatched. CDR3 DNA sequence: TGTGCCAGCAGCCAAGTCGCGTCGGGGACAGGGGCTTCACCCCTCCACTTT. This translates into CASSQVASGTGASPLHF.

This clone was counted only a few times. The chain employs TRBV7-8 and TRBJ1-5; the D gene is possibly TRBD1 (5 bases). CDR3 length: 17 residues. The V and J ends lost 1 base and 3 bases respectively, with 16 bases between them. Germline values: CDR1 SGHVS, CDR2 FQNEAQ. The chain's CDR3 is CASSLVAVGAFNQPQHF. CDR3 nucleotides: TGTGCCAGCAGCTTAGTGGCGGTAGGGGCTTTCAATCAGCCCCAGCATTTT. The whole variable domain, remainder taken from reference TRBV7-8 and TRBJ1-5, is GAGVSQSPRYKVAKRGQDVALRCDPISGHVSLFWYQQALGQGPEFLTYFQNEAQLDKSGLPSDRFFAERPEGSVSTLKIQRTQQEDSAVYLCASSLVAVGAFNQPQHFGDGTRLSIL.

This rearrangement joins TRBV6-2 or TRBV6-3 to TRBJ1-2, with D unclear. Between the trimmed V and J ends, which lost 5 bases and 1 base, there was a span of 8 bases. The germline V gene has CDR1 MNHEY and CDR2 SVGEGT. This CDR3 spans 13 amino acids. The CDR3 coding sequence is TGTGCCAGCAGTCAACAGATTAACTATGGCTACACCTTC. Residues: CASSQQINYGYTF.

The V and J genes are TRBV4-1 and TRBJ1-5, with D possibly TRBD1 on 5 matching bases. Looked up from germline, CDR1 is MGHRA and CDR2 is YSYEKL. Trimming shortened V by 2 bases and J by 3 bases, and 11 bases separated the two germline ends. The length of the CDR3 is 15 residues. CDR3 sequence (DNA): TGCGCCAGCAGCCAACCAGACAGAAACAATCAGCCCCAGCATTTT. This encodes CASSQPDRNNQPQHF.

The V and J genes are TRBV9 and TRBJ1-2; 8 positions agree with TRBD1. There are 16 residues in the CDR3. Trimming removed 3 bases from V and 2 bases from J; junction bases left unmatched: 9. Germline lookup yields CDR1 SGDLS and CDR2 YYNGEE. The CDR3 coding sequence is TGTGCCAGCAGCGACCCCGGACAGGGATACAACTATGGCTACACCTTC. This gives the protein CASSDPGQGYNYGYTF.

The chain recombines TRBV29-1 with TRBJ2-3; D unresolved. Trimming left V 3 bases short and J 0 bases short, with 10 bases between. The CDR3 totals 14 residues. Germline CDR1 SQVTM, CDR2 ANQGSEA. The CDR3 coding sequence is TGCAGCGTTGATGTGGCGGTTAGCACAGATACGCAGTATTTT. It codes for CSVDVAVSTDTQYF.

The CDR3 is CASSLVVSSNQPQHF. The CDR3 DNA sequence: TGTGCCAGCAGCTTGGTAGTCTCTAGCAATCAGCCCCAGCATTTT. The rearrangement joins TRBV5-5 to TRBJ1-5; D is ambiguous. CDR1 and CDR2 (germline): SGHKS, YYEKEE (reference sequence). The V gene lost 0 bases and the J gene lost 0 bases, with 7 bases spanning the gap. There are 15 residues in the CDR3.

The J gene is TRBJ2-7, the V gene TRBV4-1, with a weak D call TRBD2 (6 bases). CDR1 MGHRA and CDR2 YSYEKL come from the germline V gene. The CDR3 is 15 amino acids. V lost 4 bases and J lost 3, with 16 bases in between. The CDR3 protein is CASSLSGVSFYEQYF. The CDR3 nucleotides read TGCGCCAGCAGCCTATCGGGGGTTAGTTTCTACGAGCAGTACTTC.

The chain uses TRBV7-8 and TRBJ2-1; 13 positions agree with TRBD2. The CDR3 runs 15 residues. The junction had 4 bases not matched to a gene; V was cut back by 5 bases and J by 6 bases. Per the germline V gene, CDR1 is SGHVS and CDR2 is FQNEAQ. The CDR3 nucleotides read TGTGCCAGCAGCGTTGGGACTAGCGGGATCAATGAGCAGTTCTTC. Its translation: CASSVGTSGINEQFF.

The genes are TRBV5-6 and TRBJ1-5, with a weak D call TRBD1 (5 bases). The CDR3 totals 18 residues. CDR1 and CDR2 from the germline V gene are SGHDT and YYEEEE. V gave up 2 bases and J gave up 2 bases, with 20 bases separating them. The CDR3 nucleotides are TGTGCCAGCAGCTTCTGGGAACAGGTCGAACTACGCAATCAGCCCCAGCATTTT. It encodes CASSFWEQVELRNQPQHF. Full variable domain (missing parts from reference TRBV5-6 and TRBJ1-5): DAGVTQSPTHLIKTRGQQVTLRCSPKSGHDTVSWYQQALGQGPQFIFQYYEEEERQRGNFPDRFSGHQFPNYSSELNVNALLLGDSALYLCASSFWEQVELRNQPQHFGDGTRLSIL.